This TCR beta chain was documented in a study of T cells in Graves' hyperthyroidism and ophthalmopathy. The cohort's ophthalmopathy patients, a group with duration under 3 months, had a Clinical Activity Score of at least 3 and a NOSPECS grade of at least 4. Exclusion of a patient resulted from uncontrolled infection, other autoimmune disease, pregnancy or lactation. Germline trimming cut 6 bases from V and 6 bases from J; bases unmatched to any gene: 4. This CDR3 spans 15 amino acids. CDR1 and CDR2 (germline): WSHSY, SAAADI. Amplification yielded TCR beta CDR3 regions, with RNA transcripts as the source. TCR CDR3 regions were first amplified by RT-PCR with HTBI primers. TCRdb fed the multiplex PCR reads into MiXCR, producing one record per CDR3 protein. The table records about 640,000 distinct CDR3 sequences, roughly 20% of them present only once.

The sequenced sample consisted of blood. The clonotype was recovered from a man aged 30-40 years with Graves' ophthalmopathy. The gene calls are TRBV10-2 and TRBJ2-1; 14 nucleotides align to TRBD2. CDR3 in DNA: TGCGCCAGCAGGGACGGGACTAGCGGGGGCAATGAGCAGTTCTTC. Residues: CASRDGTSGGNEQFF.